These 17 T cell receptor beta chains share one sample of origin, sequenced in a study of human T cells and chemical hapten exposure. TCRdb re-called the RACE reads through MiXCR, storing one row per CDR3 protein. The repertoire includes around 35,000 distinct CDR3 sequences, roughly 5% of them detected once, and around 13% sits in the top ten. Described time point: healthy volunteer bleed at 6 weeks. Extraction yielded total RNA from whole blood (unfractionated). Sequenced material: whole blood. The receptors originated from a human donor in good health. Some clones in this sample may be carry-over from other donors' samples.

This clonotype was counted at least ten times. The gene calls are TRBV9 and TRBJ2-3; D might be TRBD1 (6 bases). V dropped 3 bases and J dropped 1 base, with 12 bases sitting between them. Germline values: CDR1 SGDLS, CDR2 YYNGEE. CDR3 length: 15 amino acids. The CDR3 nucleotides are TGTGCCAGCAGCGCCACAGACAGGCGCACAGATACGCAGTATTTT. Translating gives CASSATDRRTDTQYF.

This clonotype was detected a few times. CDR3 region: CASSLRTLAPNEKLFF. The CDR3 DNA reads as TGTGCCAGCAGTTTGCGGACCCTGGCCCCTAATGAAAAACTGTTTTTT. The chain links TRBV5-6 to TRBJ1-4; D not resolved. The CDR3 runs 16 residues. Germline V lookup: CDR1 SGHDT, CDR2 YYEEEE. V lost 5 bases to trimming and J lost 3 bases, with 17 bases between them.

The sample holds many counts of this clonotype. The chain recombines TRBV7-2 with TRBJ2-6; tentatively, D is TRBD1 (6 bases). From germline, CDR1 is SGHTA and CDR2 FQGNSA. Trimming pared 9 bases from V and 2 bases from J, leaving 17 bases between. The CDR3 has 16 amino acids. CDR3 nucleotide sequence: TGTGCCAGGGCGGCAGGGGATACTACTGGGGCCAACGTCCTGACTTTC. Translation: CARAAGDTTGANVLTF.

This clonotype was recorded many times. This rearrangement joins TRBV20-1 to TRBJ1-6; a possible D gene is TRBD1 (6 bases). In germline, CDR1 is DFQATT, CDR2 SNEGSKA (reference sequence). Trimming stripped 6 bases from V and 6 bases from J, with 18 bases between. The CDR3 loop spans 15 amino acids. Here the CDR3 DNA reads TGCAGTGCCCTAAGTCAGGGAGGGGGTAATTCACCCCTCCACTTT. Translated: CSALSQGGGNSPLHF.

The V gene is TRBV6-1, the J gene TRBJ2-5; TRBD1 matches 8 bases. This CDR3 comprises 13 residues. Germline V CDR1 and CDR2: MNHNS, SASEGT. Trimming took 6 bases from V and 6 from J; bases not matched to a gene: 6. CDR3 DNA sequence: TGTGCCAGCAGCGACAGGGGACTTAAGACCCAGTACTTC. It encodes CASSDRGLKTQYF.

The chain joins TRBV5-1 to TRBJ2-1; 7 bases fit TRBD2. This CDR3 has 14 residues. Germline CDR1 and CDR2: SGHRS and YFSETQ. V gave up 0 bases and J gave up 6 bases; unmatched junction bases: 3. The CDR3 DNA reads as TGCGCCAGCAGCTTGGTCGCTAGCGGCAATGAGCAGTTCTTC. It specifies CASSLVASGNEQFF. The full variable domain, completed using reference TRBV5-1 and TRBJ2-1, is KAGVTQTPRYLIKTRGQQVTLSCSPISGHRSVSWYQQTPGQGLQFLFEYFSETQRNKGNFPGRFSGRQFSNSRSEMNVSTLELGDSALYLCASSLVASGNEQFFGPGTRLTVL.

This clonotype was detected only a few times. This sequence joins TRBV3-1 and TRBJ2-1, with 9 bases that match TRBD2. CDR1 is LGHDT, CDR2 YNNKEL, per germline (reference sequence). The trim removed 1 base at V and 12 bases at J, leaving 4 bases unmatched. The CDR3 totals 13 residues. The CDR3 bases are TGTGCCAGCAGCCAAGGCTCAGCGGGGGGGCAGTTCTTC. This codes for CASSQGSAGGQFF.

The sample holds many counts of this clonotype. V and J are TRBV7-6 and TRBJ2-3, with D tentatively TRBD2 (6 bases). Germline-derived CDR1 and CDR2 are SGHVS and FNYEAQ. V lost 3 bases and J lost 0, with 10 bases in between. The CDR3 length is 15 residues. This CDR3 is CASSLGLSSTDTQYF. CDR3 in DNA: TGTGCCAGCAGCTTGGGACTTTCTAGCACAGATACGCAGTATTTT.

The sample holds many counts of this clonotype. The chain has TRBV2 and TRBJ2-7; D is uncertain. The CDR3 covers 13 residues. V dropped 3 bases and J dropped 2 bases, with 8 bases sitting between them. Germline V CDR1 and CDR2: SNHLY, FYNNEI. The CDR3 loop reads CASSDLGTYEQYF. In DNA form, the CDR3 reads TGTGCCAGCAGTGATCTGGGTACCTACGAGCAGTACTTC.

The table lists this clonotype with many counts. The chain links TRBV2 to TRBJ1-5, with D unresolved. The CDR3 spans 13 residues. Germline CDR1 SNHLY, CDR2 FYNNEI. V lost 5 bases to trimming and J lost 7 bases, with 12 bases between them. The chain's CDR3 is CASSFGIYQPQHF. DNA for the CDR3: TGTGCCAGCAGTTTCGGGATTTACCAGCCCCAGCATTTT.

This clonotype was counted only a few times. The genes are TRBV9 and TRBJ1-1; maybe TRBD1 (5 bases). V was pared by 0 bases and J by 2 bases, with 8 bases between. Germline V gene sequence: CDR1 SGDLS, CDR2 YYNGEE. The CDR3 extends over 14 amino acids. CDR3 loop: CASSVVQGNTEAFF. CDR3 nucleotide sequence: TGTGCCAGCAGCGTAGTTCAGGGTAACACTGAAGCTTTCTTT. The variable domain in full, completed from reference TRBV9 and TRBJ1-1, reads DSGVTQTPKHLITATGQRVTLRCSPRSGDLSVYWYQQSLDQGLQFLIQYYNGEERAKGNILERFSAQQFPDLHSELNLSSLELGDSALYFCASSVVQGNTEAFFGQGTRLTVV.

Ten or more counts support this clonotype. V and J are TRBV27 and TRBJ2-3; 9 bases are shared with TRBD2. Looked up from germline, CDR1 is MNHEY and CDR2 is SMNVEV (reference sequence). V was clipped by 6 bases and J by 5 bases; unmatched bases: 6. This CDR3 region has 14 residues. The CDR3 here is CASSQGLALDTQYF. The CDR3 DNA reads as TGTGCCAGCAGCCAGGGACTAGCTCTAGATACGCAGTATTTT.

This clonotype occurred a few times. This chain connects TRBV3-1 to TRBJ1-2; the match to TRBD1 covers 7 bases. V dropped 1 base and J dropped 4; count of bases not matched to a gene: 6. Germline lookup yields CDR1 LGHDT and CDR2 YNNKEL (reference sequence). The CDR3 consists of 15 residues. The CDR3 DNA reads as TGTGCCAGCAGCCAAGGTTCAGGGGGTGGCTATGGCTACACCTTC. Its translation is CASSQGSGGGYGYTF.

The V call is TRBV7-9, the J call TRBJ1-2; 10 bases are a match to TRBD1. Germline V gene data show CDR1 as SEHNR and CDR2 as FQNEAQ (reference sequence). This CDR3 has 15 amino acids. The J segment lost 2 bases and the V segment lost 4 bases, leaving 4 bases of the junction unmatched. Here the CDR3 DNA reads TGTGCCAGCAGCTCCGGGACAGGGGAGAACTATGGCTACACCTTC. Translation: CASSSGTGENYGYTF.

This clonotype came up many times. The CDR3 here is CASSERQGLEKLFF. The CDR3 bases are TGTGCCAGCAGTGAGAGGCAAGGCCTTGAAAAACTGTTTTTT. This chain uses TRBV2 with TRBJ1-4; D unresolved. The CDR3 is 14 residues long. Trimming cost V 3 bases and J 7 bases, with 12 bases left between them. Looked up from germline, CDR1 is SNHLY and CDR2 is FYNNEI. Based on the CDR3 plus reference TRBV2 and TRBJ1-4, the full variable domain is EPEVTQTPSHQVTQMGQEVILRCVPISNHLYFYWYRQILGQKVEFLVSFYNNEISEKSEIFDDQFSVERPDGSNFTLKIRSTKLEDSAMYFCASSERQGLEKLFFGSGTQLSVL.

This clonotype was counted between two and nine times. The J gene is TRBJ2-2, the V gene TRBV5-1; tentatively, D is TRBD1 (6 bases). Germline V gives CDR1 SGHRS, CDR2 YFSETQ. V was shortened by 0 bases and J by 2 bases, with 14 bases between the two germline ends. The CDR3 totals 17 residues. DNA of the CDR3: TGCGCCAGCAGCTTGGGTAGTCGGACAGCAAACACCGGGGAGCTGTTTTTT. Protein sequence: CASSLGSRTANTGELFF.

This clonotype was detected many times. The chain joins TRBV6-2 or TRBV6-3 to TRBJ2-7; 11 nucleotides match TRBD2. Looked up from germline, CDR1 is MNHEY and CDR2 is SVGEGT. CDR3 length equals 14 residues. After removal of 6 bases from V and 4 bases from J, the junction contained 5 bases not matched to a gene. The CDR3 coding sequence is TGTGCCAGCAGCCCGGGACTAGCGGCTTACGAGCAGTACTTC. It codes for CASSPGLAAYEQYF.